This TCR beta chain comes out of a study of blood T cells in healthy people across ages (dated by TCRdb to 2014 to 2015). General notes on the study: In model experiments, template switching captured about one uniquely barcoded TCR beta cDNA molecule for every two T cells. The study measured age-related changes in TCR beta repertoire diversity using deep sequencing normalized with unique cDNA molecular identifiers. The donors were divided into four age groups: young (average around 16 years), middle-aged (about 39), aged (about 60) and long-lived (approximately 74). Using the same blood draw, the study looked at two additional independent replicas of 1 million unique cDNA reads for two donors, one aged 18 to 30 and the other aged 80 or older. Here is what the overall study found, with its caveats: The long-lived group showed more naive CD4+ T cells, fewer expanded clones and increased TCR diversity than the aged group, suggesting age selection. Observed TCR beta diversity correlated strongly with the percentage of naive T cells measured by flow cytometry. Conclusive comparison of naive and antigen-experienced compartments was prevented by the profiling of bulk unsorted PBMCs. As age increased, observed TCR beta diversity per million T cells dropped in a roughly linear way, and a significant reduction was already evident by age roughly 36. Estimates of total diversity based on one million sequenced T cells were considered lower bounds and underestimates. The CMV infection status of donors was not known, potentially confounding age-related changes in expanded clonotypes.

Systemically healthy Caucasian individuals from Russia, 35 to 40 in total and aged about 6 to 100 years, were included as donors. Each donor gave ten milliliters of peripheral blood, collected into EDTA-treated Vacutainer tubes. Ficoll-Paque density-gradient centrifugation was used to isolate PBMCs, with at least 6.5 million per sample. Total RNA, at least 6 micrograms per sample, was extracted from PBMCs with Trizol reagent. For every donor, an aliquot of PBMCs went through flow cytometry to measure the percentages of naive CD45RAhigh/CD27high T cells. To prepare the library, 5' RACE was applied. TCRdb lists the instrument as Illumina HiSeq 2500. A second about 7 to 11 cycle PCR used a sample-barcoded 5' primer and a J-beta primer mix. A unique molecular identifier was introduced onto each TCR beta cDNA molecule by a template-switch 5' adaptor carrying 12 random nucleotides. At least 2.5 million CDR3-containing paired-end reads were obtained from each sample. All of the RNA was converted into first-strand cDNA using the Mint cDNA synthesis kit, with a TRBC-specific oligonucleotide serving as the primer. All cDNA was treated with uracil-DNA glycosylase and then went through a first 18-cycle PCR with the universal primers M1SS and BC2_uni_R. The authors processed their data as follows. For normalization, 1 million high-quality reads, each with a distinct molecular identifier, were randomly selected from each sample. Reads with shared molecular identifiers were discarded instead of being binned into consensus sequences. MiTCR, with a Q25 quality threshold and the strictest error-elimination algorithm, was used for CDR3 identification, clonotype clustering and error correction. A nonparametric unseen species model using Euler transformation provided a lower-bound estimate of total TCR beta diversity. The public reads were quality trimmed at Q25 with fastp and then assembled into clones with MiXCR by TCRdb, keeping productive beta chains. Rows with a matching CDR3 protein are joined into one entry that keeps the most common DNA and genes. TCRdb's processing, not the authors' own work, is the source of the V and J calls. For this sample there are around 1,000,000 distinct CDR3 sequences; around 27% appear just once. The ten most abundant clones make up around 0.75% of the sample.

This clonotype was picked up a small number of times. The specificity of this receptor is unknown. This may arise from a read error, as a much more abundant clone is one base away. Sequences LGHNA (CDR1) and YNFKEQ (CDR2) are obtained from the germline V gene. The CDR3 has 12 amino acids, counting the end cysteine and phenylalanine. Of all the DNA, just the CDR3 is kept, 36 bases in frame from base 1. The same sample was also studied in work on T cells of mothers and their children. The second study's authors report: Donors were nine systemically healthy Caucasian individuals: three mothers and their six children. cDNA synthesis used all of the extracted RNA, with around 1.5 ug of RNA in each 15 ul reaction. In the second PCR, the M1S primer added sample barcodes and 2-4 random nucleotides. Over 8 million TCR beta CDR3 reads came from each mother, compared with around 3 million reads from each child. In both related and unrelated pairs, thymic selection shapes the output of TCR recombination in a similar way, with inherited differences having only a minor effect. Normalized repertoire overlap was always slightly but never significantly higher in related than unrelated mother-child pairs. No persistent microchimeric T cell clones were detected, at a sensitivity of roughly 100 clones per million clonotypes. Deep NGS was used in the study to compare the TCR beta repertoires of mothers and children and to look for features that separate related mother-child pairs from unrelated individuals. On average, the children were approximately 12 +/- 4 years old, while the mothers were about 37 +/- 4 years old. After adapter ligation was performed with NEBNext reagents, the libraries were sequenced on an Illumina HiSeq 2000 with 100+100 nt paired-end reads. To prevent cross-contamination, the mother and child libraries were prepared one month apart and sequenced in separate runs. For each donor, somewhere between about 450,000 and 2,200,000 distinct TCR beta clonotypes were identified. Naive TCR beta clonotypes were estimated from low-frequency clonotypes matched to each donor's FACS-determined naive share, without sorting.

Sequencing used blood. The clonotype was recovered from a girl aged 2-10 years in good health. The V and J genes are TRBV4-2 and TRBJ2-4; the D gene assignment is ambiguous. CDR3 loop: CASNQDPDIQYF. The nucleotides are TGTGCCAGCAACCAAGACCCCGACATTCAGTACTTC.